One T cell receptor (beta chain) is described in this entry. The antigen it recognizes is unknown. No much larger clonotype is one base removed from it; base qualities were not supplied. TCRB CDR3 regions were amplified from about 2 ug genomic DNA, or all available DNA if less, using the immunoSEQ assay. The multiplex PCR relied on 60 forward primers for TCR V beta segments and 13 reverse primers for J beta segments. Synthetic control templates were spiked into each sample at limiting dilution to estimate reads per starting template. Reads of 87 bp were generated by sequencing on the Illumina HiSeq System. The study's processing was this. PCR and sequencing errors were removed by a nearest neighbor algorithm that merged closely related sequences. TCR overlap was defined as the percentage of unique tumor TCR beta sequences that were also present in the same patient's peripheral blood. Imported from immuneACCESS, the table was reduced by TCRdb to in-frame sequences with V and J called. These copies leave out some clones; in studies compared against another copy, an unresolved V gene accounts for under half, and the cause of the remainder is not known. D and trimming were read from the DNA, whereas the V and J calls and clone size are those reported in that table. This sample gives roughly 70,000 clones in total; approximately 80% of them show up just once. 2.1% of the sample is held by the ten biggest clonotypes.

This record belongs to a study of glioma-infiltrating T cells after dendritic cell vaccination (dated by TCRdb to the mid-2010s). General notes on the study: Of the roughly 15 glioblastoma patients in the cohort, all drawn from Phase I and II dendritic cell vaccination trials, 9 were newly diagnosed and 6 had recurrent disease. Patients received autologous tumor lysate-pulsed dendritic cell vaccination between the early 2000s and the early 2010s. To make the vaccine, monocyte-derived dendritic cells were cultured for under 9 days with IL-4 and GM-CSF and then pulsed overnight with autologous tumor lysate. Each patient was given three intradermal dendritic cell vaccine injections, spaced two weeks apart, in the arm below the axilla. Tumor-infiltrating lymphocyte content was quantified and tumor and blood repertoires were compared in dendritic cell-vaccinated glioblastoma patients by deep sequencing of TCR beta CDR3 regions. Survival after dendritic cell vaccination was correlated with TCR sequencing metrics, such as TIL content and the overlap between tumor and blood repertoires. The study at large found these results: No direct relationship between TCR clonality and survival was found, suggesting that a diverse polyclonal response may matter. The cohort was small and heterogeneous, few patients had complete blood and tumor sets, and even fewer had initial-recurrent tumor pairs. Longer time to progression and overall survival after dendritic cell vaccination were predicted by higher estimated pretreatment TIL content. The three-group TCR overlap response model was characterized as speculative, and prospective validation of the model was stated to be required.

For this chain, trimming is 0 bases at the V end and 5 bases at the J end, and the number of junction bases without a gene match is 15. The CDR3 has 20 amino acids, counting the end cysteine and phenylalanine. This entry keeps only the CDR3 DNA: 60 bases, framed from base 1. In the germline V gene, CDR1 corresponds to SGHVS and CDR2 to FNYEAQ. Patients were selected for having adequate residual fresh-frozen tumor tissue and more than two years of available survival data. An isocitrate dehydrogenase mutation was not carried by any of the glioblastoma patients, although molecular status was otherwise variable. PBMC collection took place before vaccination, two weeks after the third vaccination, and at tumor progression if progression occurred. Genomic DNA was extracted with the Qiagen DNeasy Blood extraction Kit.

The sample was blood, taken before dendritic cell vaccination. This TCR came from a human donor with glioblastoma. The receptor chain draws on TRBV7-6 and TRBJ2-3; TRBD2 matches 12 bases in the middle. Read as DNA, the sequence is TGTGCCAGCAGCTTAGCAACGTGGCTAGCGGGAGGGCGACGGATAGATACGCAGTATTTT. Its amino acids are CASSLATWLAGGRRIDTQYF.